This entry is about one T cell receptor (beta chain). V lost 6 bases and J lost 1; bases outside the gene matches: 7. In germline, CDR1 is MDHEN, CDR2 SYDVKM. This CDR3 is 15 amino acids long. The validation cohort, a group of 120 subjects, included the donors and was separate from the roughly 700-subject first cohort. Sequencing was performed with immunoSEQ multiplex PCR; in TCRdb, only in-frame clones are kept and a portion is missing. The sample contains 150,000 to 200,000 clones, about 85% of which appear only once. The entry originates in a study of cytomegalovirus exposure and HLA in healthy donors. Background on the study: The roughly 110 validation repertoires matched the roughly 700 first-cohort repertoires in platform, a later analysis reported.

This chain uses TRBV28 with TRBJ2-5, with TRBD1 matching over 8 bases. The clonotype comes from a man between 18 and 35 years old in good health and CMV-seropositive. Sequencing input: PBMCs. CDR3: CASSPGDRPQETQYF. Here the CDR3 DNA reads TGTGCCAGCAGCCCCGGGGACAGGCCCCAAGAGACCCAGTACTTC.